The 4 T cell receptor beta chains below come from one sample, sequenced in a study of T cell repertoires in cytomegalovirus infection (dated by TCRdb to the late 2010s). Their antigens remain unidentified. Sequencing was performed on an Illumina HiSeq 1500. In TCRdb, the public reads were trimmed at Q25 with fastp and aligned with MiXCR, with productive beta chains retained. CDR3 protein duplicates are merged, each entry listing the most common genes and DNA. The sample table shows 300,000 to 400,000 distinct CDR3 sequences, and around a quarter are seen once. The top ten clonotypes cover roughly 13% of the sample. Sample treatment or condition, as interpreted from the label and publication: in vitro stimulation with specific CMV peptide epitopes to enrich CMV-specific T cells. Sequencing was performed on cultured PBMCs, taken from culture after CMV antigen stimulation. Every receptor here comes from a human donor in good health (CMV status not recorded). Some clones in this sample may be carry-over from other donors' samples.

The chain recombines TRBV5-1 with TRBJ2-6; 7 bases fit TRBD1. V was clipped by 4 bases and J by 0 bases; unmatched bases: 4. The V gene's germline CDR1 is SGHRS and CDR2 YFSETQ. The CDR3 extends over 16 amino acids. CDR3 in DNA: TGCGCCAGCAGCCCGCGACAGGGCTCTGGGGCCAACGTCCTGACTTTC. It codes for CASSPRQGSGANVLTF.

The chain has TRBV9 and TRBJ2-7; no clear D. The CDR3 has 15 residues. Looked up from germline, CDR1 is SGDLS and CDR2 is YYNGEE. The germline V and J ends were trimmed by 2 bases and 0 bases, with 12 bases remaining between them. The CDR3 DNA reads as TGTGCCAGCAGCGTCTTGGAAACGAGCTCCTACGAGCAGTACGTC. Protein: CASSVLETSSYEQYV.

The table lists this clonotype with a few counts. This CDR3 reads CASSQPLAGVYNEQFF. The CDR3 bases are TGTGCCAGCAGCCAACCCCTAGCGGGAGTCTACAATGAGCAGTTCTTC. The chain is built from TRBV3-1 and TRBJ2-1, with 10 bases matching TRBD2. CDR1 is LGHDT, CDR2 YNNKEL, per germline (reference sequence). The CDR3 totals 16 residues. V shed 2 bases, J shed 3 bases, and the junction held 4 bases outside the gene matches.

In its sample, this clonotype was seen many times. V usage is TRBV7-2 and J usage is TRBJ2-1; D is unclear. Looked up from germline, CDR1 is SGHTA and CDR2 is FQGNSA. The CDR3 spans 15 residues. Between the trimmed V and J ends, which lost 6 bases and 0 bases, there was a span of 12 bases. The CDR3 nucleotides are TGTGCCAGCAGAGTACAGAGATCCTCCTACAATGAGCAGTTCTTC. This gives the protein CASRVQRSSYNEQFF.